Listed below are T cell receptor beta chains from one sample, sequenced in a study of identical twins. A single record per CDR3 protein comes from TCRdb applying MiXCR to the 5' RACE reads. Among nearly 900,000 distinct CDR3 sequences, more than 9% were seen once, and the ten largest hold about 1.5%. This sample also appeared in a second study, on yellow fever vaccine responses in identical twins.

Source material: PBMCs. The receptors shown here come from a woman aged 18-30 years in good health. Each CDR3 is given without its conserved first and last residue. Each record gives: V gene, J gene, CDR3 protein.

TRBV15	TRBJ2-1	ATSRDSIEGNEQF
TRBV29-1	TRBJ2-7	SVGATGGVEQY
TRBV21-1	TRBJ1-2	APPCGYAGLYT
TRBV11-2	TRBJ2-3	ASSLSGGLTTDTQY
TRBV7-3	TRBJ2-7	ASSLSAGEGYEQY
TRBV11-2	TRBJ2-2	ASSTGTGFSNGELF
TRBV29-1	TRBJ2-3	SVEALTSTDTQY
TRBV27	TRBJ2-3	ASRYRQGSTDTQY
TRBV9	TRBJ2-2	ASNTGGPSFGELF
TRBV6-5	TRBJ1-2	ASSYAQGNYGYT
TRBV27	TRBJ2-7	ASSIQGQGPYEQY
TRBV9	TRBJ1-6	ASSEQGSSPLH
TRBV12-3/TRBV12-4	TRBJ2-1	ASSSVAGGVYNEQF
TRBV20-1	TRBJ2-7	SADILVGRITAEQY
TRBV15	TRBJ2-3	ATSRQSGGPDSQY
TRBV19	TRBJ1-5	ASRATDSRQPQH
TRBV6-5	TRBJ2-3	ASSYSSSPDTQY
TRBV11-2	TRBJ2-3	ASSSRGQYTDTQY
TRBV7-9	TRBJ2-3	ASSGDRKNTDTQY
TRBV18	TRBJ1-2	ASSPSEGAAYGYT
TRBV7-2	TRBJ2-7	ASSLLLAGVGEQY
TRBV5-1	TRBJ2-5	ASSLSLGPIQETQY
TRBV24-1	TRBJ2-1	ATSDPDRNEQF
TRBV7-9	TRBJ2-5	ASSPRTGTQETQY
TRBV6-1	TRBJ2-1	ASRGTSGGISSYNEQF
TRBV5-1	TRBJ2-7	ASSLGSFHEQY
TRBV7-9	TRBJ1-1	ASSLGQGGDTEAF
TRBV5-8	TRBJ2-1	ASSVVSGPYNEQF
TRBV10-3	TRBJ1-6	AIRIDRGLNSPLH
TRBV2	TRBJ1-4	ASSEEGFDEKLF
TRBV27	TRBJ2-3	ASRLDFLTSTDTQY
TRBV7-6	TRBJ2-3	ASSLNGGMADTQY
TRBV7-8	TRBJ2-3	ASSPFRFRTDTQY
TRBV28	TRBJ2-1	ASDESGTGYNEQF
TRBV20-1	TRBJ2-2	SARALEDLNTGELF
TRBV7-2	TRBJ2-1	ASSLLPGVVPEQF
TRBV5-1	TRBJ2-7	ASSLDREGPYEQY
TRBV4-1	TRBJ2-1	ASSLTTSGILNEQF
TRBV12-3/TRBV12-4	TRBJ2-5	ASSLAWVGGLRKTQY
TRBV9	TRBJ2-3	ASSVGGRLSDTQY
TRBV12-3/TRBV12-4	TRBJ1-1	ASIQNTEAF
TRBV24-1	TRBJ2-1	ATSDPGQGPHNEQF
TRBV5-5	TRBJ2-2	ASSSRLLPRELF
TRBV25-1	TRBJ2-5	ASSELGLAGPTQY
TRBV7-9	TRBJ2-7	ASSQGTEGPYEQY
TRBV27	TRBJ2-4	ASSLGSLSIQY
TRBV11-2	TRBJ1-6	ASSPGGAGGRSFNSPLH
TRBV7-3	TRBJ2-3	ASSFLQGDTQY
TRBV20-1	TRBJ2-3	SARVRGSTDTQY
TRBV10-3	TRBJ1-2	AISQPGNQDGYT